The clone carrying this TCR beta chain was seen just once. Other DNA sequences from this sample encode an identical CDR3 as well. The data derive from a study of shared clonotypes between healthy human individuals. CD8 cells classed as naive were CD45RO-negative and positively selected for CCR7, excluding terminally differentiated effector memory CD45RA+ cells. Only in-frame clones appear in the TCRdb table, and some are missing; sequencing was by immunoSEQ multiplex PCR. The table records around 2.1 million clones, more than 85% of them present only once. The TCR comes from a young man in good health. Some clones in this sample may be carry-over from other donors' samples. Sequenced: naive CD8+ T cells from PBMCs.

The CDR3 coding sequence is TGTGCCAGCAGCTTCACTAGCGGGAGGCGGTACAATGAGCAGTTCTTC. Translation: CASSFTSGRRYNEQFF. This sequence joins TRBV7-9 and TRBJ2-1; 12 bases agree with TRBD2. The CDR3 covers 16 residues. V lost 3 bases, J lost 4 bases, and 4 bases stayed unmatched. Germline V gene sequence: CDR1 SEHNR, CDR2 FQNEAQ (reference sequence).